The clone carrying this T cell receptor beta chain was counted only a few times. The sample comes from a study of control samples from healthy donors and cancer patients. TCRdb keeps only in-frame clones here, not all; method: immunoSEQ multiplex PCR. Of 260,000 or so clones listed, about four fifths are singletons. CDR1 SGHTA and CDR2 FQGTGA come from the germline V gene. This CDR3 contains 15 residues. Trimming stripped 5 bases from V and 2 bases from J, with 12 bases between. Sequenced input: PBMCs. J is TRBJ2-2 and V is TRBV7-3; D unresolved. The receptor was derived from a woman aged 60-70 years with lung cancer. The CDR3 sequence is CASSPLGPNTGELFF. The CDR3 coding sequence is TGTGCCAGCAGCCCTTTAGGGCCTAACACCGGGGAGCTGTTTTTT.